Listed below are T cell receptor beta chains from one sample, sequenced in a study of T-cell reconstitution after alpha-beta-depleted transplantation in children. TCRdb fed the PCR reads into MiXCR, producing one record per CDR3 protein. The sample has 70,000 to 95,000 distinct CDR3 sequences; less than 20% are singletons. Specimen: PBMCs, mostly from graft donor cells, collected 180 days after TCRalphabeta/CD19-depleted stem cell transplant. The receptors shown here come from a male patient aged 2 to 9 who had a stem cell transplant for acute lymphoblastic leukemia, so the T cells may come from the graft donor. The CDR3 runs from the conserved cysteine through the conserved F or W. The order of the fields is CDR3 length, V gene, J gene, clone size, D gene, CDR3 DNA, CDR3 protein. The D gene is left open where the match is weak. Size values are once, few and many counts, or a class for expanded clones, and some rows have none.

16	TRBV6-1	TRBJ2-1	many	TRBD2	TGTGCCAGCAGTCCCACCTCGGGACTAGCTTACAATGAGCAGTTCTTC	CASSPTSGLAYNEQFF
13	TRBV20-1	TRBJ1-1	few	NA	TGCAGTGCTAGAGGAACCCGGGGTTCTGAAGCTTTCTTT	CSARGTRGSEAFF
15	TRBV30	TRBJ2-7	NA	NA	TGTGCCTGGAGTGTAGGAGGGGCAGGAAGGTACGAGCAGTACTTC	CAWSVGGAGRYEQYF
19	TRBV7-6	TRBJ2-6	few	NA	TGTGCCAGCAGCTTAGGGTGGGGGAAGTTCCCCTCTGGGGCCAACGTCCTGACTTTC	CASSLGWGKFPSGANVLTF
13	TRBV4-2	TRBJ1-4	few	NA	TGTGCCAGCAGCCAACAGGGGAGTGAAAAACTGTTTTTT	CASSQQGSEKLFF
12	TRBV20-1	TRBJ1-2	few	NA	TGCAGTGCTAGAAGGGGGGGATTCGGCTACACCTTC	CSARRGGFGYTF
14	TRBV12-3/TRBV12-4	TRBJ1-5	NA	TRBD1	TGTGCCAGCAGTAGTTCAGGGGGCCTTCAGCCCCAGCATTTT	CASSSSGGLQPQHF
15	TRBV18	TRBJ1-1	few	NA	TGTGCCAGCTCACCCCAGCGGCGGTTGAACACTGAAGCTTTCTTT	CASSPQRRLNTEAFF
18	TRBV11-2	TRBJ2-7	once	NA	TGTGCCAGCAGCCCTCGCCGCCGGGGCGGGATTTTGAGATACGAGCAGTACTTC	CASSPRRRGGILRYEQYF
15	TRBV5-1	TRBJ2-5	few	NA	TGCGCCAGCAGCTTGGGTCGGGGTCAACAAGAGACCCAGTACTTC	CASSLGRGQQETQYF
15	TRBV7-2	TRBJ1-1	few	NA	TGTGCCAGCAGCTTAGGTTATACAGGGAACACTGAAGCTTTCTTT	CASSLGYTGNTEAFF
16	TRBV13	TRBJ1-1	few	TRBD1	TGTGCCAGCAGCTTGGATCCGGGACAGGGGTACACTGAAGCTTTCTTT	CASSLDPGQGYTEAFF
14	TRBV20-1	TRBJ2-7	NA	TRBD1	TGCAGTGCTGTCCCGGGACAGGATCCCTACGAGCAGTACTTC	CSAVPGQDPYEQYF
16	TRBV11-2	TRBJ2-7	NA	NA	TGTGCCAGCAGCTCCCCCTGGACAGTAAGCTCCTACGAGCAGTACTTC	CASSSPWTVSSYEQYF
15	TRBV5-1	TRBJ1-1	many	TRBD1	TGCGCCAGCAGCCCTCCACAGGGGGCTGGGACTGAAGCTTTCTTT	CASSPPQGAGTEAFF
19	TRBV7-2	TRBJ2-2	medium-sized	NA	TGTGCCAGCAGCTTATACGGGACACCTGACGAGGCCGACACCGGGGAGCTGTTTTTT	CASSLYGTPDEADTGELFF
12	TRBV12-3/TRBV12-4	TRBJ2-4	many	NA	TGTGCCAGCAGTTTGTCCGCCGTCCTTCAGTACTTC	CASSLSAVLQYF
17	TRBV6-5	TRBJ2-1	NA	NA	TGTGCCAGCAGTTACCCTGAGGTAATACCTACTTCCAATGAGCAGTTCTTC	CASSYPEVIPTSNEQFF
13	TRBV28	TRBJ2-6	NA	NA	TGTGCCAGCAGTTTCGGAGGGGCCAACGTCCTGACTTTC	CASSFGGANVLTF
15	TRBV20-1	TRBJ2-3	few	TRBD2	TGCAGTGCCAAACGTATCGGGGGGGGCACAGATACGCAGTATTTT	CSAKRIGGGTDTQYF
16	TRBV7-2	TRBJ2-1	NA	NA	TGTGCCAGCAGCTTATATGCCTCAAGCATCTACAATGAGCAGTTCTTC	CASSLYASSIYNEQFF
14	TRBV11-2	TRBJ1-4	few	NA	TGTGCCAGCAGCATTAACATGGGTGGTGAAAAACTGTTTTTT	CASSINMGGEKLFF
17	TRBV7-9	TRBJ1-6	NA	NA	TGTGCCAGCAGCTTTGGGGGGGATTACTCCTATAATTCACCCCTCCACTTT	CASSFGGDYSYNSPLHF
18	TRBV12-3/TRBV12-4	TRBJ1-5	few	TRBD1	TGTGCCAGCAGTTCCGAGATGACAGGGCTGGATAGCAATCAGCCCCAGCATTTT	CASSSEMTGLDSNQPQHF
14	TRBV7-9	TRBJ2-7	few	NA	TGTGCCAGCAGCTTAGGGGGGACCTCCTACGAGCAGTACTTC	CASSLGGTSYEQYF
16	TRBV5-6	TRBJ2-5	few	NA	TGTGCCAGCAGCTTGGGATCTGGGGGCCCAAGGAAGACCCAGTACTTC	CASSLGSGGPRKTQYF
14	TRBV29-1	TRBJ1-1	NA	NA	TGCAGCGTTGAACTCCGAACCGTGAACACTGAAGCTTTCTTT	CSVELRTVNTEAFF
13	TRBV20-1	TRBJ2-1	NA	NA	TGCAGTGCTAGCCACAGGGGGGGGAATGAGCAGTTCTTC	CSASHRGGNEQFF
13	TRBV15	TRBJ1-5	few	TRBD1	TGTGCCACCAGTCCAGGGGGTTATCAGCCCCAGCATTTT	CATSPGGYQPQHF